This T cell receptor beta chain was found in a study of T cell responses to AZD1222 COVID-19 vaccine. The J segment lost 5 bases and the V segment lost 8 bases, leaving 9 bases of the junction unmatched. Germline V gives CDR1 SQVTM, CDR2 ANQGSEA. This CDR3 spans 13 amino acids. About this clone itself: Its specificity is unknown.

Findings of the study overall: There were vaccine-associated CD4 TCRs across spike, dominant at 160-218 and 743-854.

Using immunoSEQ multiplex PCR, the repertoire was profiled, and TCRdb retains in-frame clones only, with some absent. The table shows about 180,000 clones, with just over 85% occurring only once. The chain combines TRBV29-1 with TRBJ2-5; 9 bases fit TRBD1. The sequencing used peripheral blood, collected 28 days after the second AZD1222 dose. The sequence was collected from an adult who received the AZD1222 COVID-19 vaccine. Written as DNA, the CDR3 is TGCAGCCTTTTACAGGGGGCTGGGGAGACCCAGTACTTC. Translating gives CSLLQGAGETQYF.